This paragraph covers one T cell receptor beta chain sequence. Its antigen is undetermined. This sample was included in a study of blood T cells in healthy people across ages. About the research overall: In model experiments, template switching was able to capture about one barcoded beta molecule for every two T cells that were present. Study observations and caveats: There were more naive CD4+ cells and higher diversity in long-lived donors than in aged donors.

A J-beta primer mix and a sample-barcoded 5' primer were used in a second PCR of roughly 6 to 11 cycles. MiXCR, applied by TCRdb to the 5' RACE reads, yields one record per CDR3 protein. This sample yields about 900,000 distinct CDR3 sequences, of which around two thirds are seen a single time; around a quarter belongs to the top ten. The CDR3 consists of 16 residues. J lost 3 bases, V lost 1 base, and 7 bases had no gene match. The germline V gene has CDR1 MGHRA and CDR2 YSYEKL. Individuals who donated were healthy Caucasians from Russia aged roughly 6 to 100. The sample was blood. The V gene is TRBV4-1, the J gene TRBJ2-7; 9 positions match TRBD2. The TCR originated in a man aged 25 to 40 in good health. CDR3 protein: CASSQVSSGRYYEQYF. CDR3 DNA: TGCGCCAGCAGCCAAGTAAGCAGCGGGAGGTACTACGAGCAGTACTTC.